The TCR beta chain under discussion was sequenced for a study of cytomegalovirus exposure and HLA in healthy donors. The donors gave bone marrow, and they were healthy. Germline CDR1 reads MNHEY; CDR2 reads SVGAGI. V shed 3 bases, J shed 0 bases, and the junction held 7 bases outside the gene matches. CDR3 length: 16 residues. This clone has a handful of counts. Its target is not known. Primers for the PCR totalled 60 Vbeta and 13 Jbeta. As handled by the study authors: Counted up in a later analysis, unique TCR beta chains came to some 80 million, with around 12 million shared. Assay: immunoSEQ multiplex PCR; the TCRdb copy retains only in-frame clones and omits some. The DNA gave D and trimming, while V, J and clone size come from that table. The sample carries some 120,000 clones, 75% recorded once. Findings and limits, study-wide: The sole available immune exposure information was CMV serostatus. Some 150 TCR beta chains were listed as cytomegalovirus-associated.

The sequence was collected from a woman aged 18-35 years in good health and CMV-seronegative. The gene calls are TRBV6-5 and TRBJ1-1; 7 nucleotides line up with TRBD1. The sequenced sample was PBMCs. The CDR3 loop is CASSYKGQLLNTEAFF. CDR3 nucleotide sequence: TGTGCCAGCAGTTATAAGGGACAGCTACTGAACACTGAAGCTTTCTTT.